The 31 T cell receptor beta chains presented below share a single source sample, sequenced in a study of blood T cells in healthy people across ages. A J-beta primer mix and a sample-barcoded 5' primer were used in a second PCR of about 7 to 11 cycles. TCRdb reanalysed the 5' RACE reads using MiXCR and keeps one entry per CDR3 protein. The data contain about 1.8 million distinct CDR3 sequences, 40% to 55% of them singletons. Sequencing was done on a sample of blood. The receptors stem from a woman between 40 and 50 years old in good health.

This chain connects TRBV7-2 to TRBJ2-4; D might be TRBD1 or TRBD2, each matching 5 bases. The J call may be wrong; the DNA end is better matched by TRBJ2-7. The V gene's germline CDR1 is SGHTA and CDR2 FQGNSA. This CDR3 region has 13 residues. The CDR3 reads CASSSGPGSEQYF. In DNA form, the CDR3 reads TGTGCCAGCAGCTCTGGTCCAGGGAGCGAGCAGTACTTC.

V usage is TRBV24-1 and J usage is TRBJ1-2, with D unclear. The CDR3 runs to 16 residues. The V end was cut by 7 bases, the J end by 7 bases, with 24 bases between. CDR1 and CDR2 (germline): KGHDR, SFDVKD. The CDR3 nucleotides are TGTGCCACCAGCTTCCACCTGGGAGGCGCAAGTTCTGGCTACACCTTC. Its protein product is CATSFHLGGASSGYTF.

This chain links TRBV10-3 with TRBJ2-3; 7 bases agree with TRBD1. CDR1 is ENHRY and CDR2 is SYGVKD in the germline V gene. The ends lost 2 bases at V and 4 bases at J; junction bases unmatched: 6. This CDR3 comprises 15 residues. The CDR3 DNA sequence: TGTGCCATCAGTGAGCCTGGGACAGCGTCAGATACGCAGTATTTT. It translates to CAISEPGTASDTQYF.

In regard to this clonotype: At one end, the junction sequence differs from germline, possibly due to a read error. The chain links TRBV7-7 to TRBJ2-7; weak D call: TRBD2 (6 bases). The CDR3 runs 15 residues. Germline-derived CDR1 and CDR2 are SSHAT and FNYEAQ (reference sequence). CDR3 sequence reads: CASSEGPGDRYEQYF. As DNA, the CDR3 is TGTGCTAGCAGCGAGGGGCCGGGGGACCGGTACGAGCAGTACTTC.

This clonotype has at least ten counts. This rearrangement joins TRBV7-3 to TRBJ2-5; TRBD2 matches 7 bases. V shed 1 base and J 5 bases; nucleotides not matched to a gene: 1. There are 13 residues in the CDR3. CDR1 and CDR2 from the germline V gene are SGHTA and FQGTGA. CDR3 nucleotide sequence: TGTGCCAGCAGCTTAAGGGAGGGGGAGACCCAGTACTTC. Its translation: CASSLREGETQYF.

This rearrangement joins TRBV6-2 or TRBV6-3 to TRBJ2-1; TRBD2 agrees at 10 bases. Germline V gene lookup returns CDR1 MNHEY and CDR2 SVGEGT. With 5 bases clipped from V and 7 bases from J, the junction kept 23 bases outside the gene matches. The CDR3 runs 20 residues. Here the CDR3 DNA reads TGTGCCAGCAGTACTCCCCTAGGAGGCGTAGCGGGGGGCCAAGGGAATGAGCAGTTCTTC. As protein: CASSTPLGGVAGGQGNEQFF.

This clonotype appeared a single time. The V gene is TRBV4-3, the J gene TRBJ2-4; perhaps TRBD2 as D (5 bases). The J call could be wrong; TRBJ2-7 is a better fit for the DNA end. Germline CDR1 and CDR2: LGHNA and YSLEER. This CDR3 spans 17 amino acids. CDR3 DNA sequence: TGCGCCAGCAGCCAAGACCGATCTGGGAGCGTGGGCTACGAGCAGTACTTC. Translating gives CASSQDRSGSVGYEQYF.

This clonotype was seen a handful of times. V is TRBV7-2 and J is TRBJ2-1; D might be TRBD2 (5 bases). The CDR3 extends over 13 amino acids. V was shortened by 4 bases and J by 9 bases, with 13 bases between the two germline ends. From germline, CDR1 is SGHTA and CDR2 FQGNSA. Here the CDR3 DNA reads TGTGCCAGCAGCTCACTAGGACTTACTGAGCAGTTCTTC. This codes for CASSSLGLTEQFF.

The V gene is TRBV15, the J gene TRBJ2-6; TRBD1 matches 9 bases. This CDR3 has 18 amino acids. V lost 0 bases to trimming and J lost 1 base; unmatched junction nucleotides: 4. CDR1 LNHNV and CDR2 YYDKDF come from the germline V gene (reference sequence). As DNA, the CDR3 is TGTGCCACCAGCAGAGATTTGGGACAGGGATCTGGGGCCAACGTCCTGACTTTC. Its translation is CATSRDLGQGSGANVLTF.

This chain connects TRBV7-2 to TRBJ1-2; possible D gene TRBD1, 6 bases. The V end lost 4 bases, the J end lost 1 base, and 19 bases lay between the germline ends. Germline CDR1 reads SGHTA; CDR2 reads FQGNSA. This CDR3 contains 17 residues. The CDR3 protein is CASSYLRSGGHNYGYTF. CDR3 in DNA: TGTGCCAGCAGCTACCTCCGGTCGGGGGGACATAACTATGGCTACACCTTC.

The chain joins TRBV20-1 to TRBJ2-7; D is ambiguous. The CDR3 spans 12 residues. Trimming took 5 bases from V and 0 from J, leaving 8 bases between them. CDR1 DFQATT and CDR2 SNEGSKA come from the germline V gene (reference sequence). The CDR3 region has the DNA TGCAGTGCTTGGGGTAACTCCTACGAGCAGTACTTC. It is translated as CSAWGNSYEQYF.

The chain links TRBV4-2 to TRBJ2-3; 9 bases fit TRBD2. The CDR3 runs 15 residues. Germline CDR1 LGHNA, CDR2 YNFKEQ. V shed 1 base and J 3 bases; nucleotides not matched to a gene: 2. The DNA of the CDR3 is TGTGCCAGCAGCCAAGGGACTAGCGTGACAGATACGCAGTATTTT. It codes for CASSQGTSVTDTQYF.

The chain has TRBV2 and TRBJ2-5; 11 nucleotides line up with TRBD2. Per germline, CDR1 SNHLY and CDR2 FYNNEI. This CDR3 region has 17 residues. V shed 5 bases and J 7 bases; nucleotides not matched to a gene: 15. The CDR3 nucleotides read TGTGCCAGCAGTTCTAGCCTTGGGACTAGCGGTCTGGGGACCCAGTACTTC. Encoded protein: CASSSSLGTSGLGTQYF.

The chain combines TRBV28 with TRBJ2-1; D gene unclear. CDR1 is MDHEN and CDR2 is SYDVKM in the germline V gene. Trimming cost V 2 bases and J 10 bases, with 15 bases left between them. CDR3 length: 14 amino acids. In DNA, the CDR3 is TGTGCCAGCAGTTTAACGCACACGAGGTCGGAGCAGTTCTTC. Translation: CASSLTHTRSEQFF.

V usage is TRBV10-3 and J usage is TRBJ2-5, with D maybe TRBD2 (5 bases). In germline, CDR1 is ENHRY, CDR2 SYGVKD. V lost 7 bases, J lost 5 bases, and 14 bases lay in between. CDR3 length: 13 residues. The CDR3 loop is CAIKSEVGETQYF. CDR3 coding DNA: TGTGCCATCAAGTCGGAGGTGGGGGAGACCCAGTACTTC.

This clonotype was counted a few times. The chain is built from TRBV7-3 and TRBJ2-3; TRBD2 matches at 12 bases. Trimming removed 6 bases from V and 4 bases from J; junction bases left unmatched: 5. Germline lookup yields CDR1 SGHTA and CDR2 FQGTGA. The CDR3 runs to 15 residues. As DNA, the CDR3 is TGTGCCAGCAGTTTGAGGACTAGCGGGGCAGATACGCAGTATTTT. This sequence encodes CASSLRTSGADTQYF.

The chain is built from TRBV20-1 and TRBJ1-2; D is undetermined. Germline-derived CDR1 and CDR2 are DFQATT and SNEGSKA (reference sequence). V lost 0 bases to trimming and J lost 6 bases, with 8 bases between them. This CDR3 has 12 residues. The CDR3, as DNA: TGCAGTGCTAGAGATCGTCCGCATGGCTACACCTTC. It translates to CSARDRPHGYTF.

This chain links TRBV9 with TRBJ1-2; D remains unclear. This CDR3 spans 14 amino acids. In germline, CDR1 is SGDLS, CDR2 YYNGEE. With 0 bases removed from V and 4 bases from J, the gap between germline ends came to 10 bases. The CDR3 loop reads CASSVAPGVYGYTF. The CDR3 DNA reads as TGTGCCAGCAGCGTAGCTCCGGGTGTCTATGGCTACACCTTC.

The chain combines TRBV6-6 with TRBJ2-3; D may correspond to TRBD1 or TRBD2 (6 bases each). Germline loops: CDR1 MNHNY, CDR2 SVGAGI (reference sequence). V was cut by 8 bases and J by 3 bases, with 15 bases left in between. This CDR3 comprises 14 residues. In DNA form, the CDR3 reads TGTGCCAGCCGGGGGCAGGGGAAGACAGATACGCAGTATTTT. Its translation: CASRGQGKTDTQYF.

The J gene is TRBJ2-2, the V gene TRBV2; TRBD2 matches at 7 bases. The V and J ends lost 5 bases and 7 bases, in that order; junction bases with no gene match: 7. Germline CDR1 is SNHLY and CDR2 is FYNNEI. CDR3 length: 14 amino acids. The CDR3 nucleotides read TGTGCCAGCAGTTTTATCAGGGAGGGCGGGGAGCTGTTTTTT. This gives the protein CASSFIREGGELFF.

The chain combines TRBV10-3 with TRBJ2-6; either TRBD1 or TRBD2 may supply D (5 bases each). V was clipped by 6 bases and J by 0 bases, with 12 bases between them. CDR1 ENHRY and CDR2 SYGVKD come from the germline V gene. CDR3 length: 16 residues. The CDR3 DNA follows: TGTGCCATCAGCCGGGACGGAGCCTCTGGGGCCAACGTCCTGACTTTC. Residues: CAISRDGASGANVLTF.

This clonotype was recorded a few times. The V gene is TRBV9, the J gene TRBJ2-3, with 11 bases identical to TRBD2. This CDR3 spans 16 amino acids. Germline assignment: CDR1 SGDLS and CDR2 YYNGEE. Germline trimming cut 3 bases from V and 2 bases from J; bases unmatched to any gene: 5. CDR3 residues: CASSGSGGAPTDTQYF. The CDR3 DNA reads TGTGCCAGCAGCGGTAGCGGGGGGGCCCCCACAGATACGCAGTATTTT.

This clonotype appeared a few times. The rearrangement uses TRBV10-3 and TRBJ2-3, with D possibly being TRBD1 (6 bases). Germline-derived CDR1 and CDR2 are ENHRY and SYGVKD. V lost 8 bases and J lost 6, with 15 bases in between. The CDR3 covers 13 residues. The CDR3 DNA reads TGTGCCATCGGGGACACGGCCACCGATACGCAGTATTTT. Translated, it gives CAIGDTATDTQYF.

The chain is built from TRBV11-2 and TRBJ2-5, with TRBD2 as a possible D gene (5 bases). Germline CDR1 SGHAT, CDR2 FQNNGV. The V gene lost 1 base and the J gene lost 5 bases, with 14 bases spanning the gap. The CDR3 consists of 15 residues. The DNA for the CDR3 is TGTGCCAGCAGCTTAGTCATGGGCGGGCCCGAGACCCAGTACTTC. Translated, it gives CASSLVMGGPETQYF.

This clonotype was found a few times. The chain links TRBV7-2 to TRBJ2-1, with 11 bases matching TRBD2. Germline V gene data show CDR1 as SGHTA and CDR2 as FQGNSA. The CDR3 consists of 17 residues. V was clipped by 4 bases and J by 1 base; unmatched bases: 6. The CDR3 DNA reads TGTGCCAGCAGCTCACCGGGACTAGCGGTATCCTACAATGAGCAGTTCTTC. It translates to CASSSPGLAVSYNEQFF.

This chain joins TRBV6-5 and TRBJ2-1; 12 bases align to TRBD2. Germline assignment: CDR1 MNHEY and CDR2 SVGAGI. Trimming took 6 bases from V and 2 from J; bases not matched to a gene: 5. The CDR3 consists of 16 residues. CDR3 region: CASRHLAGGPYNEQFF. DNA for the CDR3: TGTGCCAGCAGGCATCTAGCGGGGGGGCCCTACAATGAGCAGTTCTTC.

This clonotype was seen more than once but under ten times. The gene calls are TRBV28 and TRBJ2-6; D ambiguous. Deletions cut 8 bases from V and 0 bases from J, with 11 bases between. CDR3 length: 15 amino acids. Germline CDR1 and CDR2: MDHEN and SYDVKM. In DNA form, the CDR3 reads TGTGCCAGCGGTTCCGTGGCCTCTGGGGCCAACGTCCTGACTTTC. This translates into CASGSVASGANVLTF.

This clonotype was counted a few times. V gene TRBV29-1 combines with J gene TRBJ2-1; maybe TRBD1 (6 bases). Germline V gives CDR1 SQVTM, CDR2 ANQGSEA. Trimming took off 6 bases at V and 4 bases at J, with 19 bases between the two ends. This CDR3 has 15 amino acids. CDR3 nucleotides: TGCAGCGTCGGATCTTACGGGACACCATACAATGAGCAGTTCTTC. Protein product: CSVGSYGTPYNEQFF.

This clonotype was seen a handful of times. The chain carries TRBV20-1 and TRBJ2-3; 8 nucleotides agree with TRBD2. In germline, CDR1 is DFQATT, CDR2 SNEGSKA (reference sequence). V trimming: 5 bases; J trimming: 4 bases; junction bases outside the gene matches: 5. The CDR3 is 13 residues long. The CDR3 bases are TGCAGTGCTGAGCGGGGGTCCGCAGATACGCAGTATTTT. Amino acids: CSAERGSADTQYF.

The V gene is TRBV27, the J gene TRBJ2-1; 8 nucleotides line up with TRBD2. Germline CDR1 MNHEY, CDR2 SMNVEV (reference sequence). V lost 7 bases and J lost 5; bases outside the gene matches: 10. The CDR3 totals 15 residues. The CDR3 reads CASTRGGGGNNEQFF. CDR3 DNA sequence: TGTGCCAGCACCCGGGGGGGCGGGGGCAACAATGAGCAGTTCTTC.

The rearrangement joins TRBV28 to TRBJ2-5, with 9 bases lining up with TRBD2. The CDR3 is made up of 16 amino acids. Trimming at V came to 7 bases and at J to 4 bases, leaving 13 bases not matched to a gene. The germline V gene has CDR1 MDHEN and CDR2 SYDVKM. CDR3 protein: CASITGASGAGETQYF. The DNA of the CDR3 is TGTGCCAGCATAACAGGTGCTAGCGGGGCGGGAGAGACCCAGTACTTC. Complete variable domain (other parts from reference TRBV28 and TRBJ2-5): DVKVTQSSRYLVKRTGEKVFLECVQDMDHENMFWYRQDPGLGLRLIYFSYDVKMKEKGDIPEGYSVSREKKERFSLILESASTNQTSMYLCASITGASGAGETQYFGPGTRLLVL.